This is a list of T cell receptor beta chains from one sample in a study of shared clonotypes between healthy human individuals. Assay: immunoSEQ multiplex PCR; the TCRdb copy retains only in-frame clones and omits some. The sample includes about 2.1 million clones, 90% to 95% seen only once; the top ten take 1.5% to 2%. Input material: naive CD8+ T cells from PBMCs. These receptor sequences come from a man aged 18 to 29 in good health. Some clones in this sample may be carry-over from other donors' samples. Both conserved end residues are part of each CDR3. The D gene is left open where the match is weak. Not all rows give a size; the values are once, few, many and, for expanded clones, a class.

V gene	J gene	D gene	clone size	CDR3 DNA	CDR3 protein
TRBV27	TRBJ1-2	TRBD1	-	TGTGCCAGCAGTCTACGAACAGGGGGCAGCTATGGCTACACCTTC	CASSLRTGGSYGYTF
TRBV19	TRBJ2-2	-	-	TGTGCCAGTAGTATAGGTCTTCTAGGAGGGAACACCGGGGAGCTGTTTTTT	CASSIGLLGGNTGELFF
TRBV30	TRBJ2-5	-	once	TGTGCCTGGAGTGACAGGCAAGAGACCCAGTACTTC	CAWSDRQETQYF
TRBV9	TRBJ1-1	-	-	TGTGCCAGCAGCCCGAGTCAGACTGAAGCTTTCTTT	CASSPSQTEAFF
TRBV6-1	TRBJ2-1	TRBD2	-	TGTGCCAGCAGCGCCCGACTAGCGGCCGGGGAGTTCTTC	CASSARLAAGEFF
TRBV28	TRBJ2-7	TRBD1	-	TGTGCCAGCAGTACACGTCACAGGGGGTACTCCTACGAGCAGTACTTC	CASSTRHRGYSYEQYF
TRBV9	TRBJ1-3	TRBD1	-	TGTGCCAGCAGCGGAGGACAGGGTTCCTCTGGAAACACCATATATTTT	CASSGGQGSSGNTIYF
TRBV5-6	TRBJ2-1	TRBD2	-	TGTGCCAGCAGCCGCGGGACTAGAAATTTGAATGAGCAGTTCTTC	CASSRGTRNLNEQFF
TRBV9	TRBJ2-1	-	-	TGTGCCAGCAGCGCCTTCGGGCCTGAGCAGTTCTTC	CASSAFGPEQFF
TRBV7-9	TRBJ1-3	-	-	TGTGCCAGCAGCTCTACGGTAGGCGGTAAAAACACCATATATTTT	CASSSTVGGKNTIYF
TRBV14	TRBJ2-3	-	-	TGTGCCAGCAGCCATGGACAGTATACGCAGTATTTT	CASSHGQYTQYF
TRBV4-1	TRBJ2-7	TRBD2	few	TGCGCCAGCAGCCAAGCGGGGGGGGAGCAGTACTTC	CASSQAGGEQYF
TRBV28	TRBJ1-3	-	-	TGTGCCAGCAGTCCCCGCCGGGGGGACCATATATTT	CASSPRRGDHIF
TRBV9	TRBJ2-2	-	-	TGTGCCAGCAGCGTATGGTTCGTCGCCGGGGAGCTGTTTTTT	CASSVWFVAGELFF